This is a list of T cell receptor beta chains from one sample in a study of regulatory dendritic cells for organ transplantation. Clones were sequenced by immunoSEQ multiplex PCR, and TCRdb holds only the in-frame ones, with some missing. The sample shows fewer than 40,000 clones, about 93% of them seen only once. Sequences were obtained from naive CD8+ T cells from blood. The receptors originated from a human donor in good health. CDR3s leave out the opening cysteine and the closing phenylalanine or tryptophan. Size is stated for part of the rows, as once, few or many counts, or as a class when the clone is expanded.

V: TRBV2
size: NA
J: TRBJ2-7
CDR3: ASTTGGEQY

V: TRBV12-5
size: NA
J: TRBJ2-3
CDR3: ASGSPLYTDTQY

V: TRBV4-3
size: NA
J: TRBJ2-1
CDR3: ASSQDNYFNEQF

V: TRBV6-6
size: NA
J: TRBJ2-1
CDR3: AIEGLNYNEQF

V: TRBV29-1
size: NA
J: TRBJ2-7
CDR3: SVEEPSGDGYEQY

V: TRBV27
size: once
J: TRBJ2-7
CDR3: ASSSQGATYEQY

V: TRBV7-9
size: NA
J: TRBJ2-3
CDR3: ASSLGVAGVVRNTDTQY

V: TRBV21-1
size: NA
J: TRBJ2-7
CDR3: ALLDRPRGEQY

V: TRBV5-5
size: NA
J: TRBJ2-7
CDR3: ASSLMFGHLGYEQY

V: TRBV6-5
size: NA
J: TRBJ2-7
CDR3: ASSYSQGPSYEQY

V: TRBV27
size: NA
J: TRBJ2-1
CDR3: ASSRGGYNEQF

V: TRBV6-6
size: NA
J: TRBJ2-5
CDR3: ASSSGTAQY

V: TRBV7-3
size: NA
J: TRBJ1-1
CDR3: ASSTHREAQEAF

V: TRBV13
size: NA
J: TRBJ2-7
CDR3: ASSPESAGGGEQY

V: TRBV7-2
size: once
J: TRBJ2-7
CDR3: ASSHGLGAYEQY

V: TRBV4-3
size: NA
J: TRBJ2-7
CDR3: ASSLDQGHEQY

V: TRBV18
size: NA
J: TRBJ1-6
CDR3: ASSPLAGSPLH

V: TRBV28
size: NA
J: TRBJ2-7
CDR3: ASSLMTSSSEQY

V: TRBV12-2
size: NA
J: TRBJ2-7
CDR3: ASRRRDRGYEQY

V: TRBV19
size: NA
J: TRBJ1-2
CDR3: ASSIDRRERSGYT

V: TRBV5-5
size: NA
J: TRBJ1-1
CDR3: ASSLASSEAF

V: TRBV5-6
size: NA
J: TRBJ2-2
CDR3: ASSWDRSTGELF

V: TRBV9
size: NA
J: TRBJ2-3
CDR3: ASSVGSGGRIDTQY

V: TRBV28
size: NA
J: TRBJ1-1
CDR3: ASRPEGDTEAF

V: TRBV27
size: NA
J: TRBJ1-4
CDR3: ASSPAGTGGSTNEKLF

V: TRBV27
size: NA
J: TRBJ2-2
CDR3: ASSSQTANTGELF

V: TRBV27
size: NA
J: TRBJ2-7
CDR3: ASGRTFYEQY

V: TRBV4-1
size: NA
J: TRBJ2-1
CDR3: ASSQVSGEQF

V: TRBV28
size: NA
J: TRBJ2-7
CDR3: ASTPGPTLSEQY

V: TRBV6-5
size: NA
J: TRBJ2-7
CDR3: ASSYSNLGEQY

V: TRBV14
size: NA
J: TRBJ2-5
CDR3: ASSQGLGDQAQETQY

V: TRBV27
size: NA
J: TRBJ2-1
CDR3: ASRPGLAVYNEQF

V: TRBV7-9
size: NA
J: TRBJ2-7
CDR3: ASTPDRPISYEQY

V: TRBV5-4
size: once
J: TRBJ2-7
CDR3: ASSLGQGRYEQY

V: TRBV27
size: NA
J: TRBJ2-5
CDR3: ASSFYRQETQY

V: TRBV28
size: NA
J: TRBJ2-1
CDR3: ASSPSRLVNEQF